This T cell receptor (beta chain) emerged from a study of shared clonotypes between healthy human individuals. Findings of the study overall: Genetic and exposure-history diversity was limited by the few donors.

Replicate PCRs for sorted subsets used around 200 ng DNA; this equaled 30,000 to 35,000 T cell genomes. In the authors' methods: ImmunoSEQ gave junction-only sequences without quality scores, so filtering differed. Clones were read by immunoSEQ multiplex PCR, and TCRdb kept only the in-frame ones, dropping some. The D gene and trimming were derived from the DNA, and the V and J assignments and clone size from that table. The sample contains about 2.4 million clones, approximately 92% of which appear only once. The V gene's germline CDR1 is LNHNV and CDR2 YYDKDF (reference sequence). The V segment lost 0 bases and the J segment 5 bases; nucleotides outside the gene matches: 9. The CDR3 length is 17 residues. Remarks on this clone: What it binds is unknown.

This sequence joins TRBV15 and TRBJ2-1; 8 nucleotides match TRBD1. The sequencing sample was made of naive CD4+ T cells sorted from blood. The subset is: CD45RA+ positively selected. The source of this sequence is a man aged 18 to 30 in good health. The CDR3 region is CATSRDAQGASNNEQFF. The DNA of the CDR3 is TGTGCCACCAGCAGAGATGCGCAGGGGGCATCTAACAATGAGCAGTTCTTC.